The entry that follows covers one T cell receptor (beta chain) sequence. Its target is not known. Trimming took 4 bases from V and 1 from J, leaving 8 bases between them. Germline CDR1 is SGDLS and CDR2 is YYNGEE. The length of the CDR3 is 13 residues. The PCR had 60 Vbeta and 13 Jbeta primers. Profiling relied on immunoSEQ multiplex PCR, and the TCRdb table lists in-frame clones only, not all of them. In the table there are more than 200,000 clones, about 79% of which are singletons. These data come from a study of cytomegalovirus exposure and HLA in healthy donors. Study results and caveats: Later work showed greater clonal expansion in HLA-associated TCR beta chains than in equally common others. Certain indistinguishable V segments, among them TRBV6-2 and TRBV6-3, were excluded. The investigators catalogued 160 or so TCR beta chains as cytomegalovirus-associated. Rare TCR sequences predominated, though certain public TCRs were found in many donors.

Sequencing was performed on PBMCs. The sequence was obtained from a male donor in good health and CMV-seronegative. J is TRBJ1-1 and V is TRBV9; D may be TRBD1 (5 bases). The CDR3 bases are TGTGCCAGCAGCTACGGGGGGAACACTGAAGCTTTCTTT. Amino acids: CASSYGGNTEAFF.